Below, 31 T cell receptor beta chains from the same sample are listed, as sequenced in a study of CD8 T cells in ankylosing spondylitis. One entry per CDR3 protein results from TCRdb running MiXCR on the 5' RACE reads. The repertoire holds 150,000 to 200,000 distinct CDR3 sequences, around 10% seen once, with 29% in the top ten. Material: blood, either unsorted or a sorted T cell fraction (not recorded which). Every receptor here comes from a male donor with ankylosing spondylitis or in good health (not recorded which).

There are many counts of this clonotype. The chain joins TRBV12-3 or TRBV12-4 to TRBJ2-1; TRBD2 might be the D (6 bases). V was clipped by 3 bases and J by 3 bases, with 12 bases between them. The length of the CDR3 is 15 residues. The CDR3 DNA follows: TGTGCCAGCAGTTTGGATAGCGGTATCTACAATGAGCAGTTCTTC. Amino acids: CASSLDSGIYNEQFF.

The CDR3: CASSYSLDSYEQYF. In DNA form, the CDR3 reads TGTGCCAGCAGTTACTCCTTAGACTCCTACGAGCAGTACTTC. The gene calls are TRBV6-5 and TRBJ2-7; D gene ambiguous. The CDR3 is 14 residues long. Germline V lookup: CDR1 MNHEY, CDR2 SVGAGI. Deletions cut 0 bases from V and 0 bases from J, with 6 bases between.

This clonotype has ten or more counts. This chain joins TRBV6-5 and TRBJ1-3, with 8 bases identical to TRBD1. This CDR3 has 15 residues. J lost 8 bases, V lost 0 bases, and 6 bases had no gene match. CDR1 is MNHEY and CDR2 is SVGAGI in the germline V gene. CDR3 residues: CASSYSKQGGDTIYF. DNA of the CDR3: TGTGCCAGCAGTTACTCGAAACAGGGGGGCGACACCATATATTTT.

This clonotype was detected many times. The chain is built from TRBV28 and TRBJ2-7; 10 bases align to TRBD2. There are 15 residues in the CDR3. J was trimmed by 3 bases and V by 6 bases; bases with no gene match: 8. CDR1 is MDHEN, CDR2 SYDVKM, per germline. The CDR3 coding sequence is TGTGCCAGCAGCTCGAGTTGGACTAGCGGCTACGAGCAGTACTTC. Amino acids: CASSSSWTSGYEQYF.

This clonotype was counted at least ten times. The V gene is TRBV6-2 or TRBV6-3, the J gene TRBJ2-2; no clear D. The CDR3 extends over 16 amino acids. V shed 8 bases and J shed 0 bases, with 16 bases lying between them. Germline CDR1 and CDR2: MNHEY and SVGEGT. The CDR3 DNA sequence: TGTGCCAGCCACAGCCCTCCGGGTCCGAACACCGGGGAGCTGTTTTTT. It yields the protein CASHSPPGPNTGELFF.

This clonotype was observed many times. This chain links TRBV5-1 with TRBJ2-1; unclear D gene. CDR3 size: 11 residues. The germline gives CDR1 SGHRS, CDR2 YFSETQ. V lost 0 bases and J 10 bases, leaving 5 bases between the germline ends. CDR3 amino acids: CASSLGAEQFF. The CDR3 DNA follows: TGCGCCAGCAGCTTGGGGGCAGAGCAGTTCTTC.

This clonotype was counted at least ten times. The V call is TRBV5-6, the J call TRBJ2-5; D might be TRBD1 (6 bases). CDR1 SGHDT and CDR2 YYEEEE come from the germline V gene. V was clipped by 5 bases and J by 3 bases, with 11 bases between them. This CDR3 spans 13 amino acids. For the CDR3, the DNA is TGTGCCAGCAGTTCAACAGGGAAAGAGACCCAGTACTTC. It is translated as CASSSTGKETQYF.

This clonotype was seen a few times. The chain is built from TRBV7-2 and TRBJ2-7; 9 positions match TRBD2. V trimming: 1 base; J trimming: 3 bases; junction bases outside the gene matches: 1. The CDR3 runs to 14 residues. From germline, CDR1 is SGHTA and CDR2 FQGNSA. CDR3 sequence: CASSLDSGGYEQYF. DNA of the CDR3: TGTGCCAGCAGCTTAGATAGCGGGGGCTACGAGCAGTACTTC.

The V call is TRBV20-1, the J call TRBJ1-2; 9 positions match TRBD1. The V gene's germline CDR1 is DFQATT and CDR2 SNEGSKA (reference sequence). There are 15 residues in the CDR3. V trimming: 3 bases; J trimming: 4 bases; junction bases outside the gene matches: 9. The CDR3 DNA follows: TGCAGTGCTAGGAAAACCGGGACAGGGATCTATGGCTACACCTTC. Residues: CSARKTGTGIYGYTF.

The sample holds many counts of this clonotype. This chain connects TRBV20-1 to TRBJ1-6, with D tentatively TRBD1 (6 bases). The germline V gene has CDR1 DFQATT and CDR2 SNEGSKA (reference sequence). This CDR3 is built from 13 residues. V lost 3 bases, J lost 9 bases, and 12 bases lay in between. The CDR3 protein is CSASSGGRSPLHF. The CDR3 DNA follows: TGCAGTGCTAGTTCGGGGGGCCGTTCACCCCTCCACTTT.

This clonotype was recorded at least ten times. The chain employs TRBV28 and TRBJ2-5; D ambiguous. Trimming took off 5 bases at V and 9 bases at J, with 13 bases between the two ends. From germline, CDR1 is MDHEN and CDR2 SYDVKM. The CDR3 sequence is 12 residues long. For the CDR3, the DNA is TGTGCCAGCAGTGGAAGCTCCTTGGCCCAGTACTTC. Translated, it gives CASSGSSLAQYF.

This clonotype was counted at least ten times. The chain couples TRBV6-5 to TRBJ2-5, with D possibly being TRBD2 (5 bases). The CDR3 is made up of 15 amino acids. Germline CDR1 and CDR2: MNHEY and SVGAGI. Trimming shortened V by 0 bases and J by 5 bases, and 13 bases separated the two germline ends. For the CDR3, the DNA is TGTGCCAGCAGTTACTCGTACGCCTCGGGGGAGACCCAGTACTTC. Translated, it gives CASSYSYASGETQYF.

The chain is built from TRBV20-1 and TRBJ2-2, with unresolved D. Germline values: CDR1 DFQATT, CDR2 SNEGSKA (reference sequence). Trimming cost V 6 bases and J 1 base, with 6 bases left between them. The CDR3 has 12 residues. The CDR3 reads CSATENTGELFF. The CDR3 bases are TGCAGTGCAACTGAGAACACCGGGGAGCTGTTTTTT.

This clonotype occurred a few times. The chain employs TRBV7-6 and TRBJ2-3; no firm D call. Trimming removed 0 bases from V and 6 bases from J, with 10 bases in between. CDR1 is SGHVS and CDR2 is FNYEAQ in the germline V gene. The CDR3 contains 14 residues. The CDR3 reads CASSLAVGMDTQYF. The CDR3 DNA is TGTGCCAGCAGCTTAGCAGTAGGGATGGATACGCAGTATTTT.

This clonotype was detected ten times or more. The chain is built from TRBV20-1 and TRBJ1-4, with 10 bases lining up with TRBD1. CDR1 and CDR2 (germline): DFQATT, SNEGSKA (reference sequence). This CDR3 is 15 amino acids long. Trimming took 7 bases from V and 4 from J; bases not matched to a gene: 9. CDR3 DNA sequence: TGCAGTGTCCAAGGGGACAGGGGCAGTAATGAAAAACTGTTTTTT. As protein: CSVQGDRGSNEKLFF.

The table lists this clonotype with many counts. This CDR3 reads CAWSVSGLNEKLFF. The CDR3, as DNA: TGTGCCTGGAGTGTATCGGGGCTCAATGAAAAACTGTTTTTT. V is TRBV30 and J is TRBJ1-4; a possible D gene is TRBD1 (5 bases). The CDR3 totals 14 residues. V lost 0 bases and J lost 5, with 10 bases in between. Germline CDR1 and CDR2: GTSNPN and SVGIG (reference sequence).

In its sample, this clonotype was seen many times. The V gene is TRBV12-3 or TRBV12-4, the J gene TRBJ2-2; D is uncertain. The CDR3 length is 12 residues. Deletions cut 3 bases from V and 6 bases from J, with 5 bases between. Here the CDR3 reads CASSFEPGELFF. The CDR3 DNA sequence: TGTGCCAGCAGTTTTGAGCCCGGGGAGCTGTTTTTT.

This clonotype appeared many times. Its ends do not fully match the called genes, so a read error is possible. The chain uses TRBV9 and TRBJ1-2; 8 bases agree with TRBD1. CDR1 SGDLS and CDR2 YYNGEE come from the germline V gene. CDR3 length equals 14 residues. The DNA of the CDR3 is TGTGCCAGCAGTGTAGGACAGGGATCCGGTGGCTACACCTTC. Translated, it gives CASSVGQGSGGYTF.

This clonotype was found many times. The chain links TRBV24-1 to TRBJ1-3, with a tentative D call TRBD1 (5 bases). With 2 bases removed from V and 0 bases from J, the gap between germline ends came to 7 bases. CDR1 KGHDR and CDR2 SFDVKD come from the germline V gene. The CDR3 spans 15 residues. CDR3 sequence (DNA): TGTGCCACCAGTGATTCGGGGGTCTCTGGAAACACCATATATTTT. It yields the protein CATSDSGVSGNTIYF.

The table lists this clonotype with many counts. The CDR3 bases are TGCAGTGCTAGAGACACCCCAGGGGACAGGAGCTACACCTTC. Translated, it gives CSARDTPGDRSYTF. The chain couples TRBV20-1 to TRBJ1-2; 8 positions agree with TRBD1. V trimming: 0 bases; J trimming: 9 bases; junction bases outside the gene matches: 9. The CDR3 is made up of 14 amino acids. Germline lookup yields CDR1 DFQATT and CDR2 SNEGSKA (reference sequence).

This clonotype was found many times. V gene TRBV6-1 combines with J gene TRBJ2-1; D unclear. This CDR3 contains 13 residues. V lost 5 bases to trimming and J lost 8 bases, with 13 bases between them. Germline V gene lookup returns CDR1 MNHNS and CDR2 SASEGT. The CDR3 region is CASSTGPVYEQFF. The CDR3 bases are TGTGCCAGCAGTACCGGGCCTGTCTATGAGCAGTTCTTC.

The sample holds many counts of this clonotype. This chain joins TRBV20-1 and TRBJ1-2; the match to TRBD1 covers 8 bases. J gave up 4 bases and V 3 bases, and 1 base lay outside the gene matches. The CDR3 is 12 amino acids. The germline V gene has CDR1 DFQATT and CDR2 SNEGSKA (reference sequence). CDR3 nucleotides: TGCAGTGCTAGCGACAGGGGCTATGGCTACACCTTC. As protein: CSASDRGYGYTF.

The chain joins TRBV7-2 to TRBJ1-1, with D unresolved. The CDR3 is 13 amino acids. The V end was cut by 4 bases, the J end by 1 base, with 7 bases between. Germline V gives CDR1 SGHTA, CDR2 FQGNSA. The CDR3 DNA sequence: TGTGCCAGCAGCTGGGAAACGAACACTGAAGCTTTCTTT. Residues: CASSWETNTEAFF.

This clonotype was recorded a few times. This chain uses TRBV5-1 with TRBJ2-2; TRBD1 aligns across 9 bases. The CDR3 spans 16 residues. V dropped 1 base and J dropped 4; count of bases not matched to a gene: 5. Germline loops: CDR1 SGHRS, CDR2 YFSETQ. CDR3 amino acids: CASSLRGQGTTGELFF. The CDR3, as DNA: TGCGCCAGCAGCTTGAGGGGACAGGGTACCACCGGGGAGCTGTTTTTT.

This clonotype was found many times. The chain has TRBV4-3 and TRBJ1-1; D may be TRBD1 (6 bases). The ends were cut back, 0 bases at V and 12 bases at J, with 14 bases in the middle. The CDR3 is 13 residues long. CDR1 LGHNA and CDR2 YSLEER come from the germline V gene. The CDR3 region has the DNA TGCGCCAGCAGCCAAGAGGGACATACGAGGACTTTCTTT. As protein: CASSQEGHTRTFF.

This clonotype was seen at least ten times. Here the CDR3 DNA reads TGCGCCAGCAGACAGGGGGATCAGCCCCAGCATTTT. Translation gives CASRQGDQPQHF. This chain joins TRBV10-2 and TRBJ1-5; 8 bases line up with TRBD1. Germline CDR1 and CDR2: WSHSY and SAAADI. Trimming removed 6 bases from V and 5 bases from J; junction bases left unmatched: 0. The CDR3 loop spans 12 amino acids.

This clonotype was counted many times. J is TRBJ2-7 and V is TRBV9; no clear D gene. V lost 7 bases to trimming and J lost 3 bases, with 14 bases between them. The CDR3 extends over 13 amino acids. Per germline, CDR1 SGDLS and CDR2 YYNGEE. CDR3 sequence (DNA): TGTGCCAGCGGCCGAGGAAGAAACTACGAGCAGTACTTC. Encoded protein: CASGRGRNYEQYF.

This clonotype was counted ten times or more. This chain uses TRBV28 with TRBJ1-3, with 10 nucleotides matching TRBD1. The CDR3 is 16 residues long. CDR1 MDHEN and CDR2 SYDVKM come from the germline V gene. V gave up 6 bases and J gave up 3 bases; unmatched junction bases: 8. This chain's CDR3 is CASRWTGGISGNTIYF. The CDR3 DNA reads TGTGCCAGCAGATGGACAGGGGGAATCAGTGGAAACACCATATATTTT.

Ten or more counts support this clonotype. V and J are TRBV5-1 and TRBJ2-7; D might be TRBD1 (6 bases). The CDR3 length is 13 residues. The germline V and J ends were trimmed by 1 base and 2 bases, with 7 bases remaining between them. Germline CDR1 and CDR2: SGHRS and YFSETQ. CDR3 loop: CASSLTGPYEQYF. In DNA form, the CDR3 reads TGCGCCAGCAGCTTGACAGGGCCCTACGAGCAGTACTTC.

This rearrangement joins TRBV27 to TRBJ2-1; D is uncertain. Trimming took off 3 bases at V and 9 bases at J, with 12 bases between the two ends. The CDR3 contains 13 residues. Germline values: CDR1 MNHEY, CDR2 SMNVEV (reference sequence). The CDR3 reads CASSFSRDGEQFF. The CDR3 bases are TGTGCCAGCAGTTTCTCTAGGGATGGTGAGCAGTTCTTC.

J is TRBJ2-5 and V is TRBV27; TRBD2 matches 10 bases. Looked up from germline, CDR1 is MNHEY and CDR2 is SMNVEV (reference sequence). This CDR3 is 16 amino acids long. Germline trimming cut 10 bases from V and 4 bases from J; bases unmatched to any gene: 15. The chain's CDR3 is CATSREAGGGGETQYF. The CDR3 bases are TGTGCCACCAGCCGAGAAGCGGGAGGGGGAGGAGAGACCCAGTACTTC.